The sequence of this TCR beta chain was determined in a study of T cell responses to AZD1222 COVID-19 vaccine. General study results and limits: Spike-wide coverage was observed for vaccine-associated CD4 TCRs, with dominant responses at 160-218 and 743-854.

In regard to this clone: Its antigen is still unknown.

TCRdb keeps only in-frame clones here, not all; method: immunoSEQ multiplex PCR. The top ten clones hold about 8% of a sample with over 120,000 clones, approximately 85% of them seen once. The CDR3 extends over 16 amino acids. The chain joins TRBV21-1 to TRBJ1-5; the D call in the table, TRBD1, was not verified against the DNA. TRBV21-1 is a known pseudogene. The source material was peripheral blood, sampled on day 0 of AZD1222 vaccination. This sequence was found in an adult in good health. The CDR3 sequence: CASSKEGAHSDQPQHF. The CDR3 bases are TGTGCCAGCAGCAAAGAGGGGGCCCACAGCGATCAGCCCCAGCATTTT.